These 23 T cell receptor beta chains were sequenced from one sample in a study of blood T cell repertoires in COVID-19. The assay was immunoSEQ multiplex PCR, and TCRdb's table has in-frame clones only and misses some. The sample has about 150,000 clones; about 89% are singletons. Sample: peripheral blood. These receptors all come from a man over 45 with acute or convalescent COVID-19.

The chain has TRBV18 and TRBJ2-1; 8 nucleotides line up with TRBD2. Trimming took 3 bases from V and 6 from J; bases not matched to a gene: 7. The CDR3 is 15 residues long. Per the germline V gene, CDR1 is KGHSH and CDR2 is LQKENI. CDR3 DNA sequence: TGTGCCAGCTCACCCACCCGTGCGGGAGGCAATGAGCAGTTCTTC. Translated, it gives CASSPTRAGGNEQFF.

The chain carries TRBV3-1 (or the pseudogene TRBV3-2) and TRBJ2-1; 9 positions agree with TRBD2. CDR1 and CDR2 (germline): LGHDT, YNNKEL (reference sequence). The CDR3 covers 17 residues. With 0 bases clipped from V and 0 bases from J, the junction kept 3 bases outside the gene matches. CDR3 sequence reads: CASSQDVSGSSYNEQFF. The CDR3 DNA sequence: TGTGCCAGCAGCCAAGATGTTAGCGGGAGCTCCTACAATGAGCAGTTCTTC.

The V and J genes are TRBV24-1 and TRBJ2-1; D might be TRBD2 (5 bases). V lost 4 bases and J lost 4, with 13 bases in between. In germline, CDR1 is KGHDR, CDR2 SFDVKD. The CDR3 is made up of 15 amino acids. DNA for the CDR3: TGTGCCACCAGTGACCGGACTTCTAGGTACAATGAGCAGTTCTTC. Protein product: CATSDRTSRYNEQFF.

This clone was counted ten times or more. The chain combines TRBV10-3 with TRBJ1-2; 8 bases line up with TRBD1. In germline, CDR1 is ENHRY, CDR2 SYGVKD. J was trimmed by 8 bases and V by 3 bases; bases with no gene match: 8. CDR3 length: 14 residues. This chain's CDR3 is CAISDGRGHEGYTF. The CDR3 DNA reads as TGTGCCATCAGTGATGGCAGGGGGCACGAAGGCTACACCTTC.

V usage is TRBV6-5 and J usage is TRBJ1-5, with TRBD1 matching over 11 bases. The V and J ends lost 6 bases and 5 bases, in that order; junction bases with no gene match: 6. CDR3 length equals 15 residues. From germline, CDR1 is MNHEY and CDR2 SVGAGI. The chain's CDR3 is CASSRTGGGDQPQHF. CDR3 DNA: TGTGCCAGCAGCCGGACAGGGGGCGGAGATCAGCCCCAGCATTTT.

This chain uses TRBV27 with TRBJ2-7, with a weak D call TRBD2 (6 bases). CDR1 MNHEY and CDR2 SMNVEV come from the germline V gene (reference sequence). The CDR3 consists of 15 residues. V lost 5 bases and J 4 bases, leaving 18 bases between the germline ends. CDR3 in amino acids: CASSPHGAGTYEQYV. In DNA form, the CDR3 reads TGTGCCAGCAGTCCCCACGGTGCAGGGACTTACGAGCAGTACGTC.

This clone was counted a single time. The chain carries TRBV6-6 and TRBJ2-2; 8 nucleotides align to TRBD2. Germline V gene data show CDR1 as MNHNY and CDR2 as SVGAGI (reference sequence). With V trimmed by 6 bases and J by 5 bases, 5 bases remained unmatched. CDR3 size: 14 residues. The CDR3 loop reads CASRAQRGTGELFF. Here the CDR3 DNA reads TGTGCCAGCAGGGCGCAGCGGGGGACCGGGGAGCTGTTTTTT.

The chain uses TRBV18 and TRBJ1-5; TRBD1 matches 8 bases. The V gene end was trimmed by 2 bases and the J gene end by 5 bases; junction bases not matched to a gene: 2. Germline CDR1 and CDR2: KGHSH and LQKENI. The CDR3 totals 14 residues. The CDR3 DNA reads as TGTGCCAGCTCACCAGGGACAGGTGATCAGCCCCAGCATTTT. Translated: CASSPGTGDQPQHF.

The chain couples TRBV5-1 to TRBJ2-1; 12 bases map to TRBD2. From germline, CDR1 is SGHRS and CDR2 YFSETQ. This CDR3 region has 17 residues. V lost 0 bases to trimming and J lost 8 bases; unmatched junction nucleotides: 9. CDR3 sequence reads: CASSLVASGRAVDEQFF. The DNA for the CDR3 is TGCGCCAGCAGCTTGGTGGCTAGCGGGAGGGCGGTAGATGAGCAGTTCTTC. The whole variable domain, remainder taken from reference TRBV5-1 and TRBJ2-1, is KAGVTQTPRYLIKTRGQQVTLSCSPISGHRSVSWYQQTPGQGLQFLFEYFSETQRNKGNFPGRFSGRQFSNSRSEMNVSTLELGDSALYLCASSLVASGRAVDEQFFGPGTRLTVL.

This clone was detected once. The chain uses TRBV6-1 and TRBJ1-6; D ambiguous. The CDR3 covers 16 residues. The V end was cut by 4 bases, the J end by 2 bases, with 12 bases between. The germline V gene has CDR1 MNHNS and CDR2 SASEGT. The CDR3 reads CASSGTTGTYNSPLHF. The CDR3 DNA reads TGTGCCAGCAGTGGTACAACCGGGACCTATAATTCACCCCTCCACTTT.

The V call is TRBV3-1 (or the pseudogene TRBV3-2), the J call TRBJ1-4, with D maybe TRBD1 (5 bases). The length of the CDR3 is 16 residues. The V gene's germline CDR1 is LGHDT and CDR2 YNNKEL (reference sequence). V was cut by 0 bases and J by 0 bases, with 8 bases left in between. CDR3 region: CASSQEQAATNEKLFF. CDR3 in DNA: TGTGCCAGCAGCCAAGAACAGGCAGCAACTAATGAAAAACTGTTTTTT.

The chain uses TRBV2 and TRBJ2-7, with TRBD2 matching 7 bases. Germline lookup yields CDR1 SNHLY and CDR2 FYNNEI. The CDR3 spans 13 residues. Trimming at V came to 4 bases and at J to 5 bases, leaving 5 bases not matched to a gene. CDR3 DNA: TGTGCCAGCAGTGTTAGGACTAGAAACGAGCAGTACTTC. Translation gives CASSVRTRNEQYF.

The DNA of the CDR3 is TGCGCCAGCAGCCCGGGTCAGGGGCTTAGGACTGAAGCTTTCTTT. Encoded protein: CASSPGQGLRTEAFF. The V and J genes are TRBV5-1 and TRBJ1-1; maybe TRBD1 (6 bases). CDR1 SGHRS and CDR2 YFSETQ come from the germline V gene. Trimming removed 4 bases from V and 5 bases from J, with 18 bases in between. The CDR3 totals 15 residues.

J is TRBJ2-4 and V is TRBV5-4; 11 bases map to TRBD1. The CDR3 covers 16 residues. The trim removed 6 bases at V and 8 bases at J, leaving 13 bases unmatched. Germline assignment: CDR1 SGHNT and CDR2 YYREEE (reference sequence). CDR3 protein: CASKDRGRVSGDIQYF. The CDR3 region has the DNA TGTGCCAGCAAGGACAGGGGGCGAGTCAGCGGGGACATTCAGTACTTC. The full variable domain, its missing parts supplied by reference TRBV5-4 and TRBJ2-4, is ETGVTQSPTHLIKTRGQQVTLRCSSQSGHNTVSWYQQALGQGPQFIFQYYREEENGRGNFPPRFSGLQFPNYSSELNVNALELDDSALYLCASKDRGRVSGDIQYFGAGTRLSVL.

The gene calls are TRBV5-1 and TRBJ1-2, with 7 bases matching TRBD1. The CDR3 runs to 16 residues. The germline CDR1 and CDR2 sequences are SGHRS and YFSETQ. The junction had 12 bases not matched to a gene; V was cut back by 3 bases and J by 4 bases. The CDR3 region is CASSSQPDRRGYGYTF. DNA of the CDR3: TGCGCCAGCAGCTCGCAACCGGACAGGAGGGGCTATGGCTACACCTTC.

Written as DNA, the CDR3 is TGTGCCAGTAGTACTCGGACAGGGGGCGTGCCAGATACGCAGTATTTT. Translating gives CASSTRTGGVPDTQYF. The chain uses TRBV19 and TRBJ2-3, with 11 bases aligning to TRBD1. After removal of 4 bases from V and 4 bases from J, the junction contained 7 bases not matched to a gene. CDR3 length: 16 amino acids. From germline, CDR1 is LNHDA and CDR2 SQIVND (reference sequence).

In its sample, this clone was seen a few times. The CDR3 here is CASSLGGGNEKLFF. CDR3 sequence (DNA): TGCGCCAGCAGCTTGGGTGGAGGGAATGAAAAACTGTTTTTT. The chain couples TRBV5-1 to TRBJ1-4; D not certain. Trimming shortened V by 0 bases and J by 5 bases, and 8 bases separated the two germline ends. The CDR3 extends over 14 amino acids. Germline V gene data show CDR1 as SGHRS and CDR2 as YFSETQ.

This chain uses TRBV3-1 (or the pseudogene TRBV3-2) with TRBJ2-3, with 8 bases fitting TRBD2. The V gene's germline CDR1 is LGHDT and CDR2 YNNKEL (reference sequence). The CDR3 length is 20 residues. The V and J ends lost 2 bases and 2 bases, in that order; junction bases with no gene match: 18. In nucleotides, the CDR3 is TGTGCCAGCAGCCAACCCACTCCGGGGGGGGGTGGGGTCCACACAGATACGCAGTATTTT. It yields the protein CASSQPTPGGGGVHTDTQYF.

The chain is built from TRBV19 and TRBJ1-6, with 10 positions matching TRBD1. The length of the CDR3 is 14 residues. V shed 4 bases and J 9 bases; nucleotides not matched to a gene: 3. The germline V gene has CDR1 LNHDA and CDR2 SQIVND (reference sequence). The CDR3 DNA follows: TGTGCCAGTAGTACGACAGGGGGCAGTTCACCCCTCCACTTT. The encoded protein is CASSTTGGSSPLHF.

The CDR3 reads CASSRLGQGTEQFF. The CDR3 DNA reads as TGTGCCAGCAGCCGCCTAGGGCAGGGCACTGAGCAGTTCTTC. The V and J genes are TRBV6-4 and TRBJ2-1, with D possibly being TRBD1 (5 bases). This CDR3 region has 14 residues. CDR1 is MRHNA, CDR2 SNTAGT, per germline. Trimming took 6 bases from V and 9 from J, leaving 18 bases between them.

The chain recombines TRBV28 with TRBJ1-4; no firm D call. This CDR3 has 16 residues. The V gene's germline CDR1 is MDHEN and CDR2 SYDVKM. The V end was cut by 6 bases, the J end by 0 bases, with 14 bases between. This CDR3 reads CASSGETAATNEKLFF. The CDR3 DNA reads as TGTGCCAGCAGCGGGGAGACTGCTGCAACTAATGAAAAACTGTTTTTT.

V gene TRBV11-3 combines with J gene TRBJ2-1; D is unclear. V was cut by 5 bases and J by 4 bases, with 9 bases left in between. The CDR3 has 13 amino acids. Germline V lookup: CDR1 SGHNT, CDR2 YENEEA. CDR3 loop: CASSRDGYNEQFF. CDR3 bases: TGTGCCAGCAGCCGAGACGGGTACAATGAGCAGTTCTTC.

V is TRBV9 and J is TRBJ1-4, with 10 bases that match TRBD1. The CDR3 is 15 residues long. V was clipped by 1 base and J by 7 bases; unmatched bases: 4. Per germline, CDR1 SGDLS and CDR2 YYNGEE. The CDR3 sequence: CASSVSGTGVEKLFF. In DNA form, the CDR3 reads TGTGCCAGCAGCGTATCCGGGACAGGGGTTGAAAAACTGTTTTTT.